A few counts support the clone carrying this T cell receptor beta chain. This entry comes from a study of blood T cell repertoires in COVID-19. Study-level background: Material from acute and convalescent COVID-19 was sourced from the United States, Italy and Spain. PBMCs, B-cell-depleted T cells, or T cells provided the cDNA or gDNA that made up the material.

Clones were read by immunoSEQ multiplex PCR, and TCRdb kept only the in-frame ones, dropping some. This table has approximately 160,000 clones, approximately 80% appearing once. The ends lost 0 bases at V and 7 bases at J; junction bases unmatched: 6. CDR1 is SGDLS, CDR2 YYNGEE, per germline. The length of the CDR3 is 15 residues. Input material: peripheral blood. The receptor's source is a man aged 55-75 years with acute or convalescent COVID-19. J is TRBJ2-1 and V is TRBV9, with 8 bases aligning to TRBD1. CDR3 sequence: CASSVGTGFRNEQFF. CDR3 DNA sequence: TGTGCCAGCAGCGTAGGGACAGGGTTTAGGAATGAGCAGTTCTTC.